Shown below are 27 T cell receptor beta chains from a single sample sequenced in a study of T cell responses to AZD1222 COVID-19 vaccine. The protocol was immunoSEQ multiplex PCR, while the TCRdb copy is restricted to in-frame clones and leaves out a portion. The data contain 150,000 to 200,000 clones, approximately 95% of them singletons. The material was peripheral blood, obtained on day 0 of AZD1222 vaccination. The source is an adult in good health.

The chain joins TRBV30 to TRBJ1-6; D not resolved. Trimming removed 4 bases from V and 7 bases from J, with 14 bases in between. CDR1 and CDR2 from the germline V gene are GTSNPN and SVGIG (reference sequence). The CDR3 covers 14 residues. The CDR3, as DNA: TGTGCCTGGAACGCACCAGGCGCCAATTCACCCCTCCACTTT. This encodes CAWNAPGANSPLHF.

The chain employs TRBV18 and TRBJ2-5; D ambiguous. Germline assignment: CDR1 KGHSH and CDR2 LQKENI. The CDR3 totals 12 residues. V lost 3 bases and J 5 bases, leaving 7 bases between the germline ends. The CDR3 region is CASSPRSETQYF. CDR3 coding DNA: TGTGCCAGCTCACCGCGTAGTGAGACCCAGTACTTC. The whole variable domain, filled in from reference TRBV18 and TRBJ2-5, reads NAGVMQNPRHLVRRRGQEARLRCSPMKGHSHVYWYRQLPEEGLKFMVYLQKENIIDESGMPKERFSAEFPKEGPSILRIQQVVRGDSAAYFCASSPRSETQYFGPGTRLLVL.

The CDR3 coding sequence is TGTGCCAGCAGCTCTTGGCAGGGGGGCCTTTTCACCGGGGAGCTGTTTTTT. This gives the protein CASSSWQGGLFTGELFF. The chain employs TRBV7-6 and TRBJ2-2; tentative D call: TRBD1 (7 bases). This CDR3 spans 17 amino acids. The V end was cut by 4 bases, the J end by 4 bases, with 19 bases between. The germline V gene has CDR1 SGHVS and CDR2 FNYEAQ.

The V gene is TRBV25-1, the J gene TRBJ1-2; D is unclear. V was clipped by 2 bases and J by 5 bases, with 12 bases between them. Germline CDR1 reads MGHDK; CDR2 reads SYGVNS. The CDR3 totals 14 residues. CDR3 sequence reads: CASSENGEGYGYTF. The CDR3 region has the DNA TGTGCCAGCAGTGAAAATGGGGAAGGGTATGGCTACACCTTC.

The chain combines TRBV6-5 with TRBJ1-5; D might be TRBD1 (5 bases). V gave up 2 bases and J gave up 6 bases, with 14 bases separating them. The length of the CDR3 is 15 residues. CDR1 MNHEY and CDR2 SVGAGI come from the germline V gene. The CDR3 region is CASSYDGREGQPQHF. CDR3 bases: TGTGCCAGCAGTTACGACGGCAGGGAAGGTCAGCCCCAGCATTTT.

The V call is TRBV6-4, the J call TRBJ1-2; D might be TRBD1 (5 bases). CDR1 is MRHNA and CDR2 is SNTAGT in the germline V gene. The V gene lost 4 bases and the J gene lost 4 bases, with 16 bases spanning the gap. This CDR3 comprises 15 residues. The CDR3 sequence is CASSGLPGGSYGYTF. CDR3 coding DNA: TGTGCCAGCAGTGGTCTACCCGGGGGATCCTATGGCTACACCTTC.

The genes are TRBV3-1 (or the pseudogene TRBV3-2) and TRBJ2-5; D call uncertain. The germline CDR1 and CDR2 sequences are LGHDT and YNNKEL (reference sequence). The CDR3 totals 15 residues. V was clipped by 0 bases and J by 4 bases, with 12 bases between them. The CDR3 DNA sequence: TGTGCCAGCAGCCAAGATCTGGTGGCCAGAGAGACCCAGTACTTC. It yields the protein CASSQDLVARETQYF.

This chain connects TRBV18 to TRBJ2-7, with D possibly TRBD1 on 5 matching bases. Per the germline V gene, CDR1 is KGHSH and CDR2 is LQKENI. CDR3 length equals 14 residues. Trimming left V 1 base short and J 5 bases short, with 12 bases between. The CDR3 sequence is CASSPQKGRNEQYF. The CDR3 nucleotides read TGTGCCAGCTCACCACAAAAGGGGCGTAACGAGCAGTACTTC. Filled out from reference TRBV18 and TRBJ2-7, the complete variable domain reads NAGVMQNPRHLVRRRGQEARLRCSPMKGHSHVYWYRQLPEEGLKFMVYLQKENIIDESGMPKERFSAEFPKEGPSILRIQQVVRGDSAAYFCASSPQKGRNEQYFGPGTRLTVT.

This chain uses TRBV18 with TRBJ1-1, with D possibly matching TRBD1 (5 bases). V lost 2 bases and J 1 base, leaving 8 bases between the germline ends. CDR1 and CDR2 from the germline V gene are KGHSH and LQKENI. The CDR3 extends over 14 amino acids. DNA of the CDR3: TGTGCCAGCTCACCATACGGGGGGAACACTGAAGCTTTCTTT. Protein product: CASSPYGGNTEAFF.

This chain's CDR3 is CASSGTDRGLGDKYF. The CDR3 DNA follows: TGTGCCAGCAGCGGGACGGACAGGGGGCTGGGGGATAAGTACTTC. The gene calls are TRBV5-5 and TRBJ2-7; TRBD1 matches at 11 bases. Per germline, CDR1 SGHKS and CDR2 YYEKEE (reference sequence). With V trimmed by 4 bases and J by 11 bases, 14 bases remained unmatched. The CDR3 has 15 amino acids.

The V call is TRBV5-6, the J call TRBJ2-3, with TRBD2 matching over 12 bases. V trimming: 4 bases; J trimming: 1 base; junction bases outside the gene matches: 10. Germline V gene data show CDR1 as SGHDT and CDR2 as YYEEEE. This CDR3 is built from 18 residues. CDR3 in amino acids: CASSDGTSGRGGTDTQYF. The CDR3 DNA follows: TGTGCCAGCAGCGACGGGACTAGCGGGCGGGGGGGCACAGATACGCAGTATTTT.

Only a few counts were recorded for this clone. The J gene is TRBJ2-1, the V gene TRBV5-1; tentative D call: TRBD2 (6 bases). This CDR3 is 14 amino acids long. Germline CDR1 reads SGHRS; CDR2 reads YFSETQ. Trimming pared 5 bases from V and 6 bases from J, leaving 15 bases between. In nucleotides, the CDR3 is TGCGCCAGCAGTCCGAGGGACTTATCCAATGAGCAGTTCTTC. Protein sequence: CASSPRDLSNEQFF.

The V and J genes are TRBV11-2 and TRBJ2-1; 12 bases agree with TRBD2. There are 15 residues in the CDR3. Germline CDR1 SGHAT, CDR2 FQNNGV. The junction had 7 bases not matched to a gene; V was cut back by 5 bases and J by 8 bases. The CDR3 sequence is CASSTPSGRAHEQFF. The CDR3 DNA is TGTGCCAGCAGCACACCTAGCGGGAGGGCCCATGAGCAGTTCTTC.

This sequence joins TRBV7-9 and TRBJ1-1, with no clear D. There are 12 residues in the CDR3. The V gene lost 5 bases and the J gene lost 5 bases, with 9 bases spanning the gap. Germline CDR1 SEHNR, CDR2 FQNEAQ (reference sequence). CDR3 protein: CASSLIGTEAFF. CDR3 coding DNA: TGTGCCAGCAGCCTGATTGGAACTGAAGCTTTCTTT.

This chain joins TRBV6-5 and TRBJ2-5; 8 bases map to TRBD2. Germline V lookup: CDR1 MNHEY, CDR2 SVGAGI. The CDR3 consists of 14 residues. The junction had 8 bases not matched to a gene; V was cut back by 2 bases and J by 9 bases. The CDR3 sequence: CASSYEGSGGAQYF. CDR3 nucleotide sequence: TGTGCCAGCAGTTACGAGGGGTCCGGGGGGGCCCAGTACTTC.

The V and J genes are TRBV2 and TRBJ1-1, with 11 nucleotides matching TRBD1. The CDR3 is 12 residues long. Germline CDR1 reads SNHLY; CDR2 reads FYNNEI. V gave up 4 bases and J gave up 10 bases; unmatched junction bases: 2. The CDR3 region is CASSGTGGRAFF. CDR3 bases: TGTGCCAGCAGTGGGACAGGGGGCAGAGCTTTCTTT.

The CDR3 DNA reads TGTGCCATCAGCCCGACAGGTAGAAACACCATATATTTT. It translates to CAISPTGRNTIYF. The V gene is TRBV10-3, the J gene TRBJ1-3; weak D call: TRBD1 (6 bases). V was clipped by 6 bases and J by 5 bases, with 11 bases between them. The CDR3 is 13 amino acids. Germline CDR1 is ENHRY and CDR2 is SYGVKD.

This chain connects TRBV6-1 to TRBJ1-2; D is unresolved. CDR1 and CDR2 (germline): MNHNS, SASEGT. This CDR3 spans 10 amino acids. Trimming pared 2 bases from V and 8 bases from J, leaving 3 bases between. CDR3 DNA sequence: TGTGCCAGCAGTGAATACGGCTACACCTTC. It specifies CASSEYGYTF.

This CDR3 reads CAWSGRVDEQFF. Here the CDR3 DNA reads TGTGCCTGGAGCGGTCGAGTCGATGAGCAGTTCTTC. The chain combines TRBV30 with TRBJ2-1; no firm D call. Trimming took off 3 bases at V and 8 bases at J, with 11 bases between the two ends. The CDR3 runs 12 residues. Germline CDR1 reads GTSNPN; CDR2 reads SVGIG (reference sequence).

The chain couples TRBV20-1 to TRBJ1-1; 7 bases fit TRBD1. Germline CDR1 reads DFQATT; CDR2 reads SNEGSKA (reference sequence). The CDR3 loop spans 11 amino acids. Losses at the gene ends were 5 bases for V and 6 bases for J; bases not matched to a gene: 3. This CDR3 reads CSASGGPEAFF. The CDR3 DNA reads TGCAGTGCTTCAGGGGGACCTGAAGCTTTCTTT.

The chain joins TRBV6-5 to TRBJ2-7, with TRBD1 matching over 8 bases. V trimming: 4 bases; J trimming: 6 bases; junction bases outside the gene matches: 8. CDR3 length: 14 residues. Germline CDR1 and CDR2: MNHEY and SVGAGI. In DNA, the CDR3 is TGTGCCAGCAGTTTCGACAGGGGACCCGTCGAGCAGTACTTC. Translating gives CASSFDRGPVEQYF.

The rearrangement uses TRBV24-1 and TRBJ1-4, with D possibly being TRBD1 (6 bases). The CDR3 contains 15 residues. Between the trimmed V and J ends, which lost 8 bases and 5 bases, there was a span of 17 bases. The germline gives CDR1 KGHDR, CDR2 SFDVKD. The CDR3 bases are TGTGCCACCACCCTGGGTACGGGGGGCAATGAAAAACTGTTTTTT. Protein: CATTLGTGGNEKLFF.

This clone was found once. J is TRBJ2-5 and V is TRBV5-1, with 10 bases lining up with TRBD2. The CDR3 runs to 14 residues. Looked up from germline, CDR1 is SGHRS and CDR2 is YFSETQ. Unmatched junction bases numbered 5, after V lost 3 bases and J lost 6 bases. CDR3 sequence reads: CASSSASGGKTQYF. CDR3 nucleotide sequence: TGCGCCAGCAGCTCGGCTAGCGGGGGTAAGACCCAGTACTTC.

This clone occurred once. The rearrangement uses TRBV4-1 and TRBJ2-1; D possibly corresponds to TRBD2 (5 bases). Germline V lookup: CDR1 MGHRA, CDR2 YSYEKL. The CDR3 loop spans 13 amino acids. V gave up 1 base and J gave up 9 bases, with 10 bases separating them. The chain's CDR3 is CASSQVDEGEQFF. The CDR3, as DNA: TGCGCCAGCAGCCAAGTGGATGAGGGTGAGCAGTTCTTC.

This rearrangement joins TRBV10-1 to TRBJ1-2; possible D gene TRBD1, 5 bases. The CDR3 sequence is 13 residues long. CDR1 WNHNN and CDR2 SYGVQD come from the germline V gene (reference sequence). V was shortened by 6 bases and J by 7 bases, with 15 bases between the two germline ends. The CDR3 reads CASSGGPLSGYTF. The DNA for the CDR3 is TGCGCCAGCAGCGGGGGTCCGTTGAGTGGCTACACCTTC.

The rearrangement joins TRBV14 to TRBJ2-3, with D uncertain. The CDR3 sequence is 14 residues long. Trimming removed 4 bases at V and 4 bases at J, with 12 bases between. In germline, CDR1 is SGHDN, CDR2 FVKESK. CDR3 coding DNA: TGTGCCAGCAGCCGAGTAAAGTTTTCAGATACGCAGTATTTT. This translates into CASSRVKFSDTQYF. Full variable domain (remainder filled in from reference TRBV14 and TRBJ2-3): EAGVTQFPSHSVIEKGQTVTLRCDPISGHDNLYWYRRVMGKEIKFLLHFVKESKQDESGMPNNRFLAERTGGTYSTLKVQPAELEDSGVYFCASSRVKFSDTQYFGPGTRLTVL.

The chain has TRBV5-1 and TRBJ2-5; D is perhaps TRBD1 (5 bases). Germline values: CDR1 SGHRS, CDR2 YFSETQ. The CDR3 contains 14 residues. The V end lost 0 bases, the J end lost 2 bases, and 8 bases lay between the germline ends. CDR3 bases: TGCGCCAGCAGCTTGGCGTCAGGGCAAGAGACCCAGTACTTC. This codes for CASSLASGQETQYF.